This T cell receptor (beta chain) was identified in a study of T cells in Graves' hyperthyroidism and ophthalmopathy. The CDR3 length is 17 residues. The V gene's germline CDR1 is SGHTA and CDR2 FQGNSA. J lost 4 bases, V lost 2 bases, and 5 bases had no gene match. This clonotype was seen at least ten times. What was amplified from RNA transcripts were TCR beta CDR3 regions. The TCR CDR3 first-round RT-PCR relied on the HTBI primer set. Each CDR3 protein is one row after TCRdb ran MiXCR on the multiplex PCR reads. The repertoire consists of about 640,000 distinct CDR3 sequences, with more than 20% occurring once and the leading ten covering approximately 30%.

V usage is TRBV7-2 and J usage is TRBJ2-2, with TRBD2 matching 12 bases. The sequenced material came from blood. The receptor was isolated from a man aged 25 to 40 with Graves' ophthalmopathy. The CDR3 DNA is TGTGCCAGCAGCTTACCCCTACTAGCGGGGGGCACCGGGGAGCTGTTTTTT. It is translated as CASSLPLLAGGTGELFF.